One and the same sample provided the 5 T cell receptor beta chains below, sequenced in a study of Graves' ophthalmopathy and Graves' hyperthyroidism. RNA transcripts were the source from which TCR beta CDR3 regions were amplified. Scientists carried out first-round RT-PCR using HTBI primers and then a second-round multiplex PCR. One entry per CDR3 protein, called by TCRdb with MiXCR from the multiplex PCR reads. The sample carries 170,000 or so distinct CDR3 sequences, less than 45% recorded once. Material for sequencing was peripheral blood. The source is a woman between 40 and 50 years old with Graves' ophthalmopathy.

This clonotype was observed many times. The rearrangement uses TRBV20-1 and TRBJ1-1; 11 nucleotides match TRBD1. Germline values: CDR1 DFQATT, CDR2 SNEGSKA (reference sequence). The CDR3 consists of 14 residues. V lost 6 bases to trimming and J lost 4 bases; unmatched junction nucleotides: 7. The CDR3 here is CSANTGTGGTEAFF. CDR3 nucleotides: TGCAGTGCAAATACCGGGACAGGGGGCACTGAAGCTTTCTTT.

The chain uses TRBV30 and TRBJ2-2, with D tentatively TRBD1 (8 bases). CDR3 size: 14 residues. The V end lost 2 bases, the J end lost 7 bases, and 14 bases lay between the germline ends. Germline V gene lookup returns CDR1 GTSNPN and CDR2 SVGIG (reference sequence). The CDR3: CAWSLADRVGELFF. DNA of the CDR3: TGTGCCTGGAGTCTAGCGGACAGGGTCGGGGAGCTGTTTTTT.

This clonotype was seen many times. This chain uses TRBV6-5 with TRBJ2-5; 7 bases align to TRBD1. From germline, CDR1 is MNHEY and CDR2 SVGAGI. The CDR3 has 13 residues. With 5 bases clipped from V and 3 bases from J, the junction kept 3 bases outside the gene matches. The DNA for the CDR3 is TGTGCCAGCAGTCAGGGGGTAAAAGAGACCCAGTACTTC. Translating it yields CASSQGVKETQYF.

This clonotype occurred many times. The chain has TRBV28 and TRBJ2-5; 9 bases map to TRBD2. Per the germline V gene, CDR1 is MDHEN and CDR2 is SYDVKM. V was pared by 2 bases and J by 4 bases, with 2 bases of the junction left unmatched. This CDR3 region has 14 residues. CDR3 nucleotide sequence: TGTGCCAGCAGTTTAGCGGGAGGGGCAGAGACCCAGTACTTC. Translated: CASSLAGGAETQYF.

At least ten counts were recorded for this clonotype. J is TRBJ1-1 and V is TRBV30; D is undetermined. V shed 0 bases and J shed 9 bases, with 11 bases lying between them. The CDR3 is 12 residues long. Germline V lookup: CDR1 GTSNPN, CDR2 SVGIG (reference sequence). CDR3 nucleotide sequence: TGTGCCTGGAGTGTAATACGGCCTCAAGCTTTCTTT. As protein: CAWSVIRPQAFF.